This TCR beta chain emerged from a study of CD8 T cells in Susac syndrome (dated by TCRdb to the late 2010s). Turning to the overall study: The study used repertoire sequencing to test whether antigen drove CD8+ T cell activation and differentiation in Susac syndrome.

RNA was extracted using the RNeasy kit, and about 0.45 to 1 ug of the RNA was reverse transcribed with random hexamers. The immunoSEQ multiplex PCR assay, covering 54 Vbeta and 13 Jbeta segments, was used to amplify TCR beta CDR3 regions. PCR amplification bias was corrected by using a synthetic template baseline for primer optimization and computational correction. Per the original workflow: Only productive sequences were kept, with reads annotated to V, D and J genes according to IMGT and analyzed in immunoSEQ Analyzer. To calculate clonality, Shannon entropy was normalized by log2 of the number of productive unique sequences and then subtracted from one. For each patient and control, public and private clones were evaluated among the 100 most prevalent clones. A clone was defined as Susac-specific if it was absent from the healthy and MS cohorts, from 1052 published viral clones and from other ImmuneACCESS disease sequences. In TCRdb, the public reads were trimmed at Q25 with fastp and aligned with MiXCR, with productive beta chains retained. Rows are combined by CDR3 protein, so each entry shows the most common genes and DNA. The authors' filters were not applied to this entry. The sample table holds about 300,000 distinct CDR3 sequences, of which under 95% were seen once. Clones ranked in the top ten supply approximately 0.065% of the sample.

High-throughput TCR beta sequencing profiled peripheral blood CD8+ and CD4+ T cells from healthy donors, Susac syndrome patients and multiple sclerosis patients. The multiple sclerosis controls were treatment-naive patients whose relapsing-remitting disease, either stable or active, fulfilled the revised McDonald criteria. CD8+ TEMRA cells were enriched by FACS, while bulk CD8+ and CD4+ T cells were purified by magnetic negative isolation. Blood was drawn into EDTA tubes, processed within 24 hours, and PBMCs were isolated by density gradient centrifugation. PBMCs intended for TCR sequencing were cryopreserved in liquid nitrogen and were subsequently thawed in a 37 degrees C water bath. The sorted or isolated CD4+, CD8+ and CD8+ TEMRA cells reached a purity of at least 90%. On this clonotype: There is no known antigen for this receptor. Base qualities are not provided; no much larger clone lies one nucleotide away.

General conclusions and limits of the study: The study acknowledged that relatively few individuals were included in the TCR sequencing and HLA analysis.

CDR1 and CDR2 were assigned from the germline V gene as SGHDT and YYEEEE. V ends up 4 bases short and J 6 bases short, with an unmatched junction base count of 14. The CDR3 runs 16 residues from the cysteine to the phenylalanine. Only the CDR3 DNA stays, 48 bases, in frame from base 1. This sequence was found in a human donor with multiple sclerosis. Sequencing was carried out using CD4+ T cells from PBMCs. The rearranged segments are TRBV5-6 and TRBJ2-3, with 7 bases matching TRBD1. The nucleotide sequence reads as follows: TGTGCCAGCAGCGATTACAGGGGACACCTTCAGGATACGCAGTATTTT. The encoded protein is CASSDYRGHLQDTQYF.